This T cell receptor beta chain appears in the sequencing data of a study of CD8+CD57+ T cells in acquired aplastic anemia. On the study more broadly: Sorted CD4+ and CD8+ cells gave an average of 3.2 ug of DNA.

The study's findings and limits: Between patients and controls, CD8+ Simpson's diversity did not vary significantly. Patients and controls were found to share twenty-nine CD8+ CDR3 sequences.

Genomic DNA templated the TCR beta VDJ and CDR3 profiling. TCRdb processed the reads anew with MiXCR; each CDR3 protein has one entry. The sample holds 65,000 to 85,000 distinct CDR3 sequences, almost 55% seen once. Germline loops: CDR1 KGHDR, CDR2 SFDVKD. The length of the CDR3 is 14 residues. A word on this clonotype: The antigen remains undetermined. One end of the junction fails to match germline, which may point to a read error.

The chain couples TRBV24-1 to TRBJ2-1, with D possibly TRBD1 on 6 matching bases. This clonotype originated in a human donor in good health, serving as a control. Sequencing was performed on sorted CD4+, CD8+, or CD8+CD57+ T cells (not recorded which) from PBMCs. The CDR3 region has the DNA TGTGCCACCAGTGACCTACAGGGTTTGAATGAGCAGTCCTTC. This codes for CATSDLQGLNEQSF.